These 17 T cell receptor beta chains were all obtained from the same sample, sequenced in a study of blood T cells in healthy people across ages. Next came a second PCR, run for about 7 to 12 cycles, which used a sample-barcoded 5' primer along with a J-beta primer mix. TCRdb reprocessed the 5' RACE reads with MiXCR, giving one entry per CDR3 protein. Among roughly 560,000 distinct CDR3 sequences listed, less than 25% were seen once. These sequences were also reported in another study, on T cells of mothers and their children.

Sequencing was performed on blood. The receptors derive from a boy aged 5-17 years in good health.

The chain has TRBV15 and TRBJ2-7, with 8 bases matching TRBD1. This CDR3 spans 16 amino acids. Trimming at V came to 3 bases and at J to 0 bases, leaving 7 bases not matched to a gene. Germline V gene sequence: CDR1 LNHNV, CDR2 YYDKDF (reference sequence). CDR3 residues: CATSSAWGQASYEQYF. CDR3 DNA: TGTGCCACCAGCAGTGCCTGGGGACAGGCCTCCTACGAGCAGTACTTC.

As DNA, the CDR3 is TGTGCCAGCAGCTTAGACCAGGGGGGCCCTACTAATCAGCCCCAGCATTTT. Translated: CASSLDQGGPTNQPQHF. The chain uses TRBV7-8 and TRBJ1-5; 7 positions match TRBD1. Germline CDR1 and CDR2: SGHVS and FQNEAQ. The CDR3 sequence is 17 residues long. V trimming: 1 base; J trimming: 4 bases; junction bases outside the gene matches: 10.

This clonotype was seen a handful of times. The rearrangement joins TRBV21-1 to TRBJ2-7; the table's D call TRBD2 went unverified against the DNA. TRBV21-1 is an annotated pseudogene. CDR3 length: 13 residues. This chain's CDR3 is CASSQTSGSEQYF. The DNA for the CDR3 is TGTGCCAGCAGCCAGACTAGCGGGAGCGAGCAGTACTTC.

CDR3 protein: CASSFDLPGQSLSTDTQYF. CDR3 nucleotides: TGCGCCAGCAGCTTTGACCTTCCGGGACAGTCCTTAAGCACAGATACGCAGTATTTT. V usage is TRBV4-3 and J usage is TRBJ2-3; 7 positions agree with TRBD1. V gave up 5 bases and J gave up 0 bases; unmatched junction bases: 17. Per germline, CDR1 LGHNA and CDR2 YSLEER. CDR3 length: 19 residues.

This clonotype was observed a handful of times. The V and J genes are TRBV12-5 and TRBJ1-2; D possibly corresponds to TRBD1 (6 bases). The germline gives CDR1 LGHNT, CDR2 FRNRAP. V was cut by 2 bases and J by 1 base, with 14 bases left in between. There are 16 residues in the CDR3. The CDR3 bases are TGTGCTAGTGGTTTGTGGACAGCAGGTCTTAACTATGGCTACACCTTC. Translated: CASGLWTAGLNYGYTF.

This clonotype was picked up a small number of times. This chain connects TRBV28 to TRBJ2-7, with 8 bases matching TRBD1. Losses at the gene ends were 6 bases for V and 0 bases for J; bases not matched to a gene: 4. Germline CDR1 MDHEN, CDR2 SYDVKM. CDR3 length: 14 amino acids. In DNA, the CDR3 is TGTGCCAGCAGGGGACAGGTCAGCTCCTACGAGCAGTACTTC. Translated, it gives CASRGQVSSYEQYF.

This clonotype turned up a few times. V gene TRBV5-8 combines with J gene TRBJ2-7, with D possibly matching TRBD2 (6 bases). The CDR3 is made up of 15 amino acids. V dropped 3 bases and J dropped 2 bases, with 15 bases sitting between them. Germline lookup yields CDR1 SGHTS and CDR2 YDEGEE. The CDR3 reads CASSYSGRGTYEQYF. DNA for the CDR3: TGTGCCAGCAGCTACAGCGGGCGAGGAACCTACGAGCAGTACTTC.

There are many counts of this clonotype. The rearrangement links TRBV6-5 to TRBJ1-2, with D maybe TRBD1 (6 bases). V was shortened by 0 bases and J by 7 bases, with 18 bases between the two germline ends. This CDR3 is built from 16 residues. The germline gives CDR1 MNHEY, CDR2 SVGAGI. The chain's CDR3 is CASSYSVFGGPRGYTF. The CDR3 DNA reads TGTGCCAGCAGTTACTCGGTTTTCGGGGGGCCTCGTGGCTACACCTTC.

Concerning this clonotype itself: A junction end diverges from the germline sequence, so it may reflect a read error. The gene calls are TRBV7-9 and TRBJ2-5, with 7 bases that match TRBD1. Gene TRBJ2-1 matches the end of the DNA better, so the J call may be wrong. CDR1 and CDR2 (germline): SEHNR, FQNEAQ (reference sequence). This CDR3 is built from 15 residues. DNA for the CDR3: TGTGCCAGCAGCTTAAACAGGGGCTCCTCCAATGAGCAGTTCTTC. Its translation is CASSLNRGSSNEQFF.

The chain combines TRBV27 with TRBJ2-1; weak D call: TRBD2 (5 bases). The CDR3 length is 16 residues. V lost 6 bases to trimming and J lost 5 bases, with 20 bases between them. Germline CDR1 and CDR2: MNHEY and SMNVEV (reference sequence). This chain's CDR3 is CASSSADYLLNNEQFF. Written as DNA, the CDR3 is TGTGCCAGCAGCTCCGCCGACTACCTACTAAACAATGAGCAGTTCTTC.

The chain has TRBV11-1 and TRBJ2-1, with TRBD2 matching 10 bases. Germline loops: CDR1 SGHAT, CDR2 FQDESV (reference sequence). J lost 6 bases, V lost 0 bases, and 8 bases had no gene match. This CDR3 contains 17 residues. CDR3 loop: CASSLARAGGRGNEQFF. DNA for the CDR3: TGTGCCAGCAGCTTAGCGCGAGCGGGAGGGAGGGGCAATGAGCAGTTCTTC.

This clonotype was counted only a few times. Its ends do not fully match the called genes, so a read error is possible. The chain is built from TRBV6-5 and TRBJ1-2, with D uncertain. Looked up from germline, CDR1 is MNHEY and CDR2 is SVGAGI. The CDR3 totals 14 residues. CDR3 sequence reads: CASSSGSSYYGYAF. The CDR3 DNA follows: TGTGCCAGCAGTTCGGGCAGTTCCTACTATGGCTACGCCTTC.

Only one count was recorded for this clonotype. The V gene is TRBV9, the J gene TRBJ1-6; 8 positions match TRBD1. The V gene end was trimmed by 0 bases and the J gene end by 9 bases; junction bases not matched to a gene: 2. CDR1 is SGDLS, CDR2 YYNGEE, per germline. This CDR3 has 14 residues. This chain's CDR3 is CASSVGTGFSPLHF. CDR3 DNA: TGTGCCAGCAGCGTAGGGACAGGGTTTTCACCCCTCCACTTT.

The chain couples TRBV10-3 to TRBJ2-3; 8 bases agree with TRBD2. The V gene's germline CDR1 is ENHRY and CDR2 SYGVKD. Losses at the gene ends were 0 bases for V and 4 bases for J; bases not matched to a gene: 6. The CDR3 contains 16 residues. The CDR3 DNA sequence: TGTGCCATCAGTGAGTCGAGTCGGGGGGGCGCAGATACGCAGTATTTT. This translates into CAISESSRGGADTQYF.

This chain links TRBV6-2 or TRBV6-3 with TRBJ2-7; 7 positions agree with TRBD1. The J segment lost 3 bases and the V segment lost 8 bases, leaving 7 bases of the junction unmatched. The germline CDR1 and CDR2 sequences are MNHEY and SVGEGT. This CDR3 spans 13 amino acids. The CDR3 nucleotides read TGTGCCAGCGGACAGGCCGGTGGCTACGAGCAGTACTTC. It specifies CASGQAGGYEQYF.

The sample holds a few counts of this clonotype. The V call is TRBV25-1, the J call TRBJ2-1; D is unresolved. The V gene's germline CDR1 is MGHDK and CDR2 SYGVNS. The V end was cut by 1 base, the J end by 7 bases, with 11 bases between. This CDR3 is 14 amino acids long. In DNA form, the CDR3 reads TGTGCCAGCAGTGAATGGCAGCGCCCAAATGAGCAGTTCTTC. Protein sequence: CASSEWQRPNEQFF.

This clonotype was seen a few times. Its ends do not fully match the called genes, so a read error is possible. The CDR3 bases are TGCGCCAGCAACCTTAGGGCGGGGGATGTCTACGAGCAGTACTTC. It yields the protein CASNLRAGDVYEQYF. V is TRBV7-2 and J is TRBJ2-7; 7 positions match TRBD2. Germline CDR1 reads SGHTA; CDR2 reads FQGNSA. The CDR3 is 15 residues long.